The clone carrying this TCR beta chain appeared a single time. The sample comes from a study of blood T cell repertoires in COVID-19. Study summary: Both acute and convalescent COVID-19 samples were obtained from the United States, Italy and Spain. From T cells, B-cell-depleted T cells, or PBMCs came the material, which was cDNA or gDNA.

Germline CDR1 and CDR2: SGHTA and FQGNSA. The V and J ends lost 0 bases and 4 bases respectively, with 12 bases between them. The CDR3 contains 16 residues. Source study methods: How many nucleated cells were present was estimated from reference gene primer amplification. The protocol was immunoSEQ multiplex PCR, while the TCRdb copy is restricted to in-frame clones and leaves out a portion. V and J calls and clone size are those listed in that table; D and trimming were worked out from the DNA. The sample lists under 250,000 clones, 75% to 85% seen once, with 9.1% in the top ten. V usage is TRBV7-2 and J usage is TRBJ1-4, with a possible D match to TRBD1 (5 bases). The receptor was isolated from a woman in her fifties or sixties with acute COVID-19. The specimen was PBMCs or T cells enriched from blood (not recorded which). The chain's CDR3 is CASSLALQDINEKLFF. CDR3 DNA: TGTGCCAGCAGCTTAGCATTACAGGATATTAATGAAAAACTGTTTTTT.